Below, 30 T cell receptor beta chains from the same sample are listed, as sequenced in a study of blood T cell repertoires in COVID-19. Using immunoSEQ multiplex PCR, the repertoire was profiled, and TCRdb retains in-frame clones only, with some absent. The table has about 250,000 clones, about 82% seen once; the top ten hold approximately 6%. The sequencing sample was made of peripheral blood. The receptors derive from a woman aged 80 or over with COVID-19, enrolled during active disease.

The chain employs TRBV3-1 (or the pseudogene TRBV3-2) and TRBJ2-1, with D uncertain. Germline V lookup: CDR1 LGHDT, CDR2 YNNKEL (reference sequence). V was pared by 1 base and J by 7 bases, with 2 bases between. CDR3 length: 11 residues. The CDR3 is CASSQANEQFF. In DNA form, the CDR3 reads TGTGCCAGCAGCCAAGCTAATGAGCAGTTCTTC.

This clone has a single count. V is TRBV7-9 and J is TRBJ1-1; 8 nucleotides align to TRBD1. The length of the CDR3 is 12 residues. Trimming at V came to 6 bases and at J to 6 bases, leaving 3 bases not matched to a gene. Germline V lookup: CDR1 SEHNR, CDR2 FQNEAQ (reference sequence). CDR3 loop: CASRSGGSEAFF. Here the CDR3 DNA reads TGTGCCAGCAGGTCAGGGGGCTCTGAAGCTTTCTTT. Supplemented by reference TRBV7-9 and TRBJ1-1, the full variable domain reads DTGVSQNPRHKITKRGQNVTFRCDPISEHNRLYWYRQTLGQGPEFLTYFQNEAQLEKSRLLSDRFSAERPKGSFSTLEIQRTEQGDSAMYLCASRSGGSEAFFGQGTRLTVV.

About this clone itself: The sample has other DNA sequences that encode this CDR3 too. The rearrangement joins TRBV5-4 to TRBJ1-2; weak D call: TRBD1 (5 bases). The V end lost 1 base, the J end lost 4 bases, and 8 bases lay between the germline ends. Germline CDR1 is SGHNT and CDR2 is YYREEE (reference sequence). CDR3 length equals 13 residues. The CDR3 region has the DNA TGTGCCAGCAGCTTGCAGGGTGGCTATGGCTACACCTTC. This gives the protein CASSLQGGYGYTF.

The chain carries TRBV11-2 and TRBJ1-6; D might be TRBD1 (5 bases). V lost 6 bases, J lost 9 bases, and 12 bases lay in between. CDR3 length: 13 residues. The germline gives CDR1 SGHAT, CDR2 FQNNGV. The CDR3 DNA reads TGTGCCAGCAGAGGGGCGGGAGGTTCACCCCTCCACTTT. Translated, it gives CASRGAGGSPLHF.

The rearrangement links TRBV5-1 to TRBJ1-1, with 9 bases lining up with TRBD1. Germline V gene lookup returns CDR1 SGHRS and CDR2 YFSETQ. J lost 4 bases, V lost 4 bases, and 8 bases had no gene match. The CDR3 contains 15 residues. CDR3 sequence reads: CASSPGQGGVTEAFF. In nucleotides, the CDR3 is TGCGCCAGCAGCCCGGGACAGGGAGGTGTCACTGAAGCTTTCTTT.

V and J are TRBV6-5 and TRBJ1-6, with 8 bases that match TRBD1. In germline, CDR1 is MNHEY, CDR2 SVGAGI. Losses at the gene ends were 5 bases for V and 5 bases for J; bases not matched to a gene: 2. The CDR3 runs to 14 residues. The CDR3 DNA follows: TGTGCCAGCAGTCGGGGACAGGATAATTCACCCCTCCACTTT. Translated, it gives CASSRGQDNSPLHF.

This clone was seen only once. The chain uses TRBV5-4 and TRBJ2-1; 10 nucleotides agree with TRBD1. The trim removed 4 bases at V and 8 bases at J, leaving 9 bases unmatched. The CDR3 sequence is 15 residues long. Germline V CDR1 and CDR2: SGHNT, YYREEE (reference sequence). The DNA of the CDR3 is TGTGCCAGCAGCCGACAGGGGGCGGCTTACCATGAGCAGTTCTTC. Translating it yields CASSRQGAAYHEQFF.

This chain links TRBV12-3 or TRBV12-4 with TRBJ1-2; tentative D call: TRBD1 (6 bases). V was clipped by 6 bases and J by 4 bases, with 12 bases between them. The CDR3 length is 13 residues. The CDR3 DNA reads TGTGCCAGCAGCCGCACAGGGACCTATGGCTACACCTTC. Translated, it gives CASSRTGTYGYTF.

The chain links TRBV19 to TRBJ1-1, with D unclear. Trimming removed 3 bases at V and 1 base at J, with 6 bases between. The V gene's germline CDR1 is LNHDA and CDR2 SQIVND (reference sequence). The CDR3 is 13 amino acids. For the CDR3, the DNA is TGTGCCAGTAGTATTACTCAGAACACTGAAGCTTTCTTT. It translates to CASSITQNTEAFF. Using reference TRBV19 and TRBJ1-1 for the parts outside the CDR3, the full variable domain is DGGITQSPKYLFRKEGQNVTLSCEQNLNHDAMYWYRQDPGQGLRLIYYSQIVNDFQKGDIAEGYSVSREKKESFPLTVTSAQKNPTAFYLCASSITQNTEAFFGQGTRLTVV.

The J gene is TRBJ1-5, the V gene TRBV5-1; TRBD1 is a possible D gene (5 bases). Germline CDR1 is SGHRS and CDR2 is YFSETQ. V was cut by 1 base and J by 3 bases, with 11 bases left in between. The CDR3 loop spans 15 amino acids. CDR3 amino acids: CASSLYGATNQPQHF. CDR3 coding DNA: TGCGCCAGCAGCTTGTATGGGGCCACCAATCAGCCCCAGCATTTT.

This chain joins TRBV5-6 and TRBJ1-1; D gene uncertain. Germline V lookup: CDR1 SGHDT, CDR2 YYEEEE. The CDR3 is 14 amino acids. V was trimmed by 0 bases and J by 0 bases, leaving 6 bases between them. In DNA, the CDR3 is TGTGCCAGCAGCTTGGGACTGATGAACACTGAAGCTTTCTTT. As protein: CASSLGLMNTEAFF.

The chain carries TRBV28 and TRBJ1-5; TRBD1 aligns across 9 bases. The CDR3 runs to 14 residues. After removal of 6 bases from V and 6 bases from J, the junction contained 6 bases not matched to a gene. Per the germline V gene, CDR1 is MDHEN and CDR2 is SYDVKM. This chain's CDR3 is CASRRDRGGQPQHF. The CDR3 coding sequence is TGTGCCAGCAGGCGTGACAGGGGGGGTCAGCCCCAGCATTTT.

The chain combines TRBV19 with TRBJ1-6, with 8 bases lining up with TRBD1. The length of the CDR3 is 15 residues. Germline loops: CDR1 LNHDA, CDR2 SQIVND (reference sequence). V lost 4 bases, J lost 7 bases, and 6 bases stayed unmatched. CDR3 region: CASSTGQGLNSPLHF. The DNA of the CDR3 is TGTGCCAGTAGTACCGGACAGGGCCTGAATTCACCCCTCCACTTT.

The chain joins TRBV19 to TRBJ1-1; tentatively, D is TRBD1 (6 bases). V lost 8 bases, J lost 5 bases, and 15 bases lay in between. The CDR3 loop spans 13 amino acids. CDR1 LNHDA and CDR2 SQIVND come from the germline V gene (reference sequence). The CDR3, as DNA: TGTGCCAGTTTCTCTCAGGGGACGACTGAAGCTTTCTTT. It codes for CASFSQGTTEAFF.

J is TRBJ1-5 and V is TRBV27; D may be TRBD1 (5 bases). CDR1 is MNHEY and CDR2 is SMNVEV in the germline V gene (reference sequence). The CDR3 contains 15 residues. Trimming left V 2 bases short and J 0 bases short, with 8 bases between. The CDR3 DNA is TGTGCCAGCAGTTTACTCAGGGATAGCAATCAGCCCCAGCATTTT. Protein sequence: CASSLLRDSNQPQHF.

There are a few counts of this clone. The J gene is TRBJ2-1, the V gene TRBV18; 12 bases fit TRBD2. V was pared by 3 bases and J by 7 bases, with 7 bases of the junction left unmatched. The CDR3 covers 16 residues. Germline CDR1 KGHSH, CDR2 LQKENI. The CDR3 DNA reads as TGTGCCAGCTCACCCGCTAGCGGGGGGGCCGGGAATGAGCAGTTCTTC. Residues: CASSPASGGAGNEQFF.

The chain couples TRBV27 to TRBJ1-6; D unresolved. V was shortened by 3 bases and J by 0 bases, with 12 bases between the two germline ends. This CDR3 is 17 amino acids long. CDR1 is MNHEY and CDR2 is SMNVEV in the germline V gene (reference sequence). The CDR3 DNA is TGTGCCAGCAGTTTGAGAGCGGTCAGCTCCTATAATTCACCCCTCCACTTT. Translation: CASSLRAVSSYNSPLHF.

The rearrangement uses TRBV2 and TRBJ2-5; possibly TRBD1 for D (6 bases). The CDR3 has 13 amino acids. Germline-derived CDR1 and CDR2 are SNHLY and FYNNEI. Trimming pared 4 bases from V and 3 bases from J, leaving 9 bases between. The CDR3 DNA sequence: TGTGCCAGCAGTGCCCGGGACAAAGAGACCCAGTACTTC. The encoded protein is CASSARDKETQYF.

This clone has a handful of counts. This chain links TRBV9 with TRBJ2-3, with D hard to call. V shed 0 bases and J shed 0 bases, with 8 bases lying between them. From germline, CDR1 is SGDLS and CDR2 YYNGEE. This CDR3 has 15 residues. The CDR3 coding sequence is TGTGCCAGCAGCGTAGCCCACGGGAGCACAGATACGCAGTATTTT. Protein: CASSVAHGSTDTQYF.

The chain has TRBV29-1 and TRBJ1-2; D is ambiguous. From germline, CDR1 is SQVTM and CDR2 ANQGSEA. V lost 6 bases and J lost 1, with 6 bases in between. The CDR3 totals 11 residues. DNA of the CDR3: TGCAGCGTGACACATAACTATGGCTACACCTTC. The encoded protein is CSVTHNYGYTF.

This rearrangement joins TRBV5-5 to TRBJ2-1; 9 bases are shared with TRBD2. This CDR3 is built from 17 residues. The germline V gene encodes CDR1 SGHKS and CDR2 YYEKEE (reference sequence). Trimming cost V 1 base and J 0 bases; bases outside gene matches: 5. CDR3 sequence reads: CASSLSAGGSSYNEQFF. Here the CDR3 DNA reads TGTGCCAGCAGCTTGTCCGCGGGGGGGAGCTCCTACAATGAGCAGTTCTTC.

The chain employs TRBV28 and TRBJ1-1; D might be TRBD1 (5 bases). With 2 bases removed from V and 6 bases from J, the gap between germline ends came to 13 bases. The CDR3 contains 14 residues. CDR1 MDHEN and CDR2 SYDVKM come from the germline V gene. The CDR3 loop is CASSLGGGTAEAFF. The CDR3 coding sequence is TGTGCCAGCAGTTTAGGGGGGGGGACGGCTGAAGCTTTCTTT. The full variable domain, rest sourced from reference TRBV28 and TRBJ1-1, is DVKVTQSSRYLVKRTGEKVFLECVQDMDHENMFWYRQDPGLGLRLIYFSYDVKMKEKGDIPEGYSVSREKKERFSLILESASTNQTSMYLCASSLGGGTAEAFFGQGTRLTVV.

V and J are TRBV6-2 or TRBV6-3 and TRBJ1-5; D not certain. The CDR3 consists of 13 residues. Germline CDR1 MNHEY, CDR2 SVGEGT. Trimming took off 6 bases at V and 4 bases at J, with 10 bases between the two ends. The CDR3 bases are TGTGCCAGCAGCCCGACTATAAATCAGCCCCAGCATTTT. This gives the protein CASSPTINQPQHF.

V gene TRBV19 combines with J gene TRBJ1-6; no clear D gene. The ends were cut back, 8 bases at V and 3 bases at J, with 11 bases in the middle. The germline V gene encodes CDR1 LNHDA and CDR2 SQIVND (reference sequence). The CDR3 extends over 14 amino acids. This chain's CDR3 is CASRRGNYNSPLHF. In DNA form, the CDR3 reads TGTGCCAGTCGACGAGGGAACTATAATTCACCCCTCCACTTT.

V gene TRBV4-1 combines with J gene TRBJ2-4; D is undetermined. The germline V gene has CDR1 MGHRA and CDR2 YSYEKL. Trimming shortened V by 6 bases and J by 0 bases, and 15 bases separated the two germline ends. The CDR3 is 16 amino acids. The CDR3 loop reads CASRAGPFQAKNIQYF. In nucleotides, the CDR3 is TGCGCCAGCAGGGCTGGCCCGTTCCAAGCCAAAAACATTCAGTACTTC.

V gene TRBV28 combines with J gene TRBJ1-2; 9 positions match TRBD1. The junction had 8 bases not matched to a gene; V was cut back by 5 bases and J by 4 bases. The CDR3 extends over 15 amino acids. The germline V gene encodes CDR1 MDHEN and CDR2 SYDVKM. In DNA, the CDR3 is TGTGCCAGCAGTCCCCCCGGGACAGGGCTCTATGGCTACACCTTC. Protein: CASSPPGTGLYGYTF.

This sequence joins TRBV5-4 and TRBJ1-6; the match to TRBD1 covers 9 bases. The V gene end was trimmed by 3 bases and the J gene end by 10 bases; junction bases not matched to a gene: 14. The CDR3 is 17 residues long. CDR1 and CDR2 (germline): SGHNT, YYREEE (reference sequence). The CDR3 bases are TGTGCCAGCAGCTCAGTCCCGGGACAGGGAGTAGGGTCACCCCTCCACTTT. Translated, it gives CASSSVPGQGVGSPLHF.

This sequence joins TRBV10-3 and TRBJ1-2; D might be TRBD1 (5 bases). Germline V CDR1 and CDR2: ENHRY, SYGVKD. Trimming cost V 4 bases and J 9 bases, with 12 bases left between them. This CDR3 spans 12 amino acids. The CDR3 protein is CAISVDSMSYTF. The CDR3 DNA is TGTGCCATCAGTGTCGACAGTATGAGCTACACCTTC.

V is TRBV2 and J is TRBJ2-3; 9 bases match TRBD2. The CDR3 covers 21 residues. V was clipped by 3 bases and J by 2 bases; unmatched bases: 21. Germline-derived CDR1 and CDR2 are SNHLY and FYNNEI. CDR3 in DNA: TGTGCCAGCAGTGACCCCTTCGGGTTCGGCGGGGGGGCGGGGCTCACAGATACGCAGTATTTT. The encoded protein is CASSDPFGFGGGAGLTDTQYF.

A word on this clone: The same CDR3 arises from other DNA sequences in this sample as well. The chain uses TRBV5-1 and TRBJ1-1, with D tentatively TRBD1 (6 bases). Trimming took 4 bases from V and 2 from J, leaving 9 bases between them. Per the germline V gene, CDR1 is SGHRS and CDR2 is YFSETQ. This CDR3 region has 13 residues. The CDR3 DNA follows: TGCGCCAGCAGCCTACAGGGTAACACTGAAGCTTTCTTT. It codes for CASSLQGNTEAFF.